The clone carrying this TCR beta chain has just a few counts. These data originate in a study of human T cells and chemical hapten exposure. Study summary: Patients had diphenylcyclopropenone applied to the scalp weekly throughout the roughly 23-week study.

V was trimmed by 0 bases and J by 1 base, leaving 21 bases between them. Germline V gene sequence: CDR1 LGHNA, CDR2 YNFKEQ. The CDR3 is 19 amino acids. Unique molecular identifiers were attached to individual cDNA molecules within the library. In TCRdb, the RACE reads were re-called with MiXCR into one record per CDR3 protein. The repertoire holds under 450,000 distinct CDR3 sequences, with roughly 4.8% as singletons. Time point of the sample: patch test 1, 2 weeks after DPC sensitization. The treatment: therapeutic diphenylcyclopropenone sensitization with weekly scalp DPC. This chain links TRBV4-2 with TRBJ1-1, with D uncertain. This receptor was taken from a woman aged 45-65 years with alopecia areata. Some clones in this sample may be carry-over from other donors' samples. The source material was whole blood, sampled in connection with sensitization to the hapten diphenylcyclopropenone (DPC). The CDR3, as DNA: TGTGCCAGCAGCCAAGAAATCCTCAGGCTTATTACTCCGAACACTGAAGCTTTCTTT. Translating it yields CASSQEILRLITPNTEAFF.